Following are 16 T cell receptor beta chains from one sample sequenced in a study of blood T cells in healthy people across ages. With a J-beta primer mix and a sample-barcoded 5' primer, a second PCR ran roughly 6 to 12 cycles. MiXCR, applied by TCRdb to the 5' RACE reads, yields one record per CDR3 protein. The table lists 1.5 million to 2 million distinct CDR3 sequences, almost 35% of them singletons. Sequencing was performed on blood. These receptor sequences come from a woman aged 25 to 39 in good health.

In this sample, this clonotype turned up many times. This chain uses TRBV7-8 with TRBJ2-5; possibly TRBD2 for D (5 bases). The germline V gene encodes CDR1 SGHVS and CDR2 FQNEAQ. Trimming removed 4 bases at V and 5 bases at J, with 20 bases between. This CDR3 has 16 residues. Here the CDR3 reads CASSSRLLGPRETQYF. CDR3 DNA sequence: TGTGCCAGCAGCTCACGCTTACTAGGTCCAAGGGAGACCCAGTACTTC.

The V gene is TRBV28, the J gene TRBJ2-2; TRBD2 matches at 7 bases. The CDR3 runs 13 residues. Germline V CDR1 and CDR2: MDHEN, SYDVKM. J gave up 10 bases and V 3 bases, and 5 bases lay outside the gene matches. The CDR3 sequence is CASSFRAGVELFF. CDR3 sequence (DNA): TGTGCCAGCAGTTTTAGGGCGGGAGTGGAGCTGTTTTTT.

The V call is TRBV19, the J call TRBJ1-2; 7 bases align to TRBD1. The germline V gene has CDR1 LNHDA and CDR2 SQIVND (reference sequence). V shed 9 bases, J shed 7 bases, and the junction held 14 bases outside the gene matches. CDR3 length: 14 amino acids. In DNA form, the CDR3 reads TGTGCCAGCCGGCTCACAGGGGACCCTCGTGGCTACACCTTC. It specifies CASRLTGDPRGYTF.

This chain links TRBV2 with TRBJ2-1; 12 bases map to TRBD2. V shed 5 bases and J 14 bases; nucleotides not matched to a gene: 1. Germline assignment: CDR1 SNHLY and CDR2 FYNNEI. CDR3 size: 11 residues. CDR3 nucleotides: TGTGCCAGCAGTTCTAGCGGGAGGGAGTTCTTC. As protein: CASSSSGREFF. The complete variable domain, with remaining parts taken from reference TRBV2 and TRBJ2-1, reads EPEVTQTPSHQVTQMGQEVILRCVPISNHLYFYWYRQILGQKVEFLVSFYNNEISEKSEIFDDQFSVERPDGSNFTLKIRSTKLEDSAMYFCASSSSGREFFGPGTRLTVL.

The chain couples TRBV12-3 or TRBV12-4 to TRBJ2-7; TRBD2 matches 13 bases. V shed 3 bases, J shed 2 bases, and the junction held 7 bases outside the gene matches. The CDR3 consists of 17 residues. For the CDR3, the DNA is TGTGCCAGCAGTTTGAGAGGACTAGCGGGAGCCCCCTACGAGCAGTACTTC. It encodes CASSLRGLAGAPYEQYF.

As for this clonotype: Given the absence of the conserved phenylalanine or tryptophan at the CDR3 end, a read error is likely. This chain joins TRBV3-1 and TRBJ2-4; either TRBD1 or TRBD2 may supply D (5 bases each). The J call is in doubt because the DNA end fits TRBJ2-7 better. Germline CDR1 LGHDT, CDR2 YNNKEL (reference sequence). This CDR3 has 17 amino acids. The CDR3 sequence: CASSQDGIWGRTYEQYL. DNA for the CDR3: TGTGCCAGCAGCCAAGATGGTATTTGGGGACGCACCTACGAGCAGTACTTA.

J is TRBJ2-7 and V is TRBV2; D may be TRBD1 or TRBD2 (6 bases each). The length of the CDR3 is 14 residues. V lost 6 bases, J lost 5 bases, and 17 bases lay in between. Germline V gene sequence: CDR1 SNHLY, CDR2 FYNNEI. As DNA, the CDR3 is TGTGCCAGCAGCCCCGACGGGGGCGGGAACGAGCAGTACTTC. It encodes CASSPDGGGNEQYF. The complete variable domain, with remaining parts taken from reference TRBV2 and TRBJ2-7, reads EPEVTQTPSHQVTQMGQEVILRCVPISNHLYFYWYRQILGQKVEFLVSFYNNEISEKSEIFDDQFSVERPDGSNFTLKIRSTKLEDSAMYFCASSPDGGGNEQYFGPGTRLTVT.

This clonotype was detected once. CDR3 protein: CASSSNEAFF. CDR3 coding DNA: TGTGCCAGCAGCTCGAATGAAGCTTTCTTC. This chain uses TRBV7-9 with TRBJ2-1, with D unresolved. V lost 4 bases to trimming and J lost 16 bases, with 11 bases between them. The CDR3 is 10 amino acids. Germline CDR1 reads SEHNR; CDR2 reads FQNEAQ (reference sequence).

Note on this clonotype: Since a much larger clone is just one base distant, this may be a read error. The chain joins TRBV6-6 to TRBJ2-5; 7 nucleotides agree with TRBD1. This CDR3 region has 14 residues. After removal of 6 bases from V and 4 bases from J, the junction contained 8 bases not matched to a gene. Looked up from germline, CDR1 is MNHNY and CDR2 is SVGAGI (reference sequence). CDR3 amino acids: CASRQGGSRETQYF. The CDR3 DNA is TGTGCCAGCAGGCAAGGGGGCAGTAGAGAGACCCAGTACTTC.

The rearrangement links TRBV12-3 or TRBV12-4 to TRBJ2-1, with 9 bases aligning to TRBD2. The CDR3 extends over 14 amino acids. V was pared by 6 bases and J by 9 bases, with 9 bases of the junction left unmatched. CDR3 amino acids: CASRTGTSFSEQFF. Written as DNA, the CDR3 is TGTGCCAGCAGAACCGGGACTAGCTTTAGTGAGCAGTTCTTC.

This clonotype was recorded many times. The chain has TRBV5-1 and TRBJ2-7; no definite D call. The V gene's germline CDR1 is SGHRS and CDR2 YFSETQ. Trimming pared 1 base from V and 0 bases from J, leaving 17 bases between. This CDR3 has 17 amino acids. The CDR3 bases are TGCGCCAGCAGCTTGTTATATTCTCCGGACCGCTCCTACGAGCAGTACTTC. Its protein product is CASSLLYSPDRSYEQYF.

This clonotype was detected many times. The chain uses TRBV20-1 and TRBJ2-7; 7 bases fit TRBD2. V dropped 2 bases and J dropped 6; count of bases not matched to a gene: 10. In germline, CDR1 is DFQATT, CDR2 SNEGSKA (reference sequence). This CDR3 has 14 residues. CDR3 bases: TGCAGTGCTAGATCCCCCGCGGGAGAAGCCGAGCAGTACTTC. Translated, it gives CSARSPAGEAEQYF.

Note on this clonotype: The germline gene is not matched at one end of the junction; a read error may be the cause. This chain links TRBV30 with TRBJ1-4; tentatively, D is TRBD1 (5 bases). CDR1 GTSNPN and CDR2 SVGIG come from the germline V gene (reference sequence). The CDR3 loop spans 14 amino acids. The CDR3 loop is CVWSVPGRGEKPFF. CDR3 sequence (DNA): TGTGTCTGGAGTGTACCGGGAAGGGGAGAAAAACCGTTTTTT.

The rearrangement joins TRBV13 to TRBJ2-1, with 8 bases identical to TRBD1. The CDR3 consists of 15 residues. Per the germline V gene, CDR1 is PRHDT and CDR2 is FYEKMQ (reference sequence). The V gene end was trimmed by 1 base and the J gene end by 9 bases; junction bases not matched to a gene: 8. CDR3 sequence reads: CASSLVGRGRVEQFF. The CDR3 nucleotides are TGTGCCAGCAGCTTAGTTGGCAGGGGGCGCGTTGAGCAGTTCTTC.

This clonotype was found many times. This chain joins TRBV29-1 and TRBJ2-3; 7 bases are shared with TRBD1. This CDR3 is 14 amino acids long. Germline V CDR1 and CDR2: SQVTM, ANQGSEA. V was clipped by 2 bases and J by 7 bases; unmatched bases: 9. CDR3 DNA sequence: TGCAGCGTTGAAATCGACAGGGCGATGAATACGCAGTATTTT. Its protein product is CSVEIDRAMNTQYF.

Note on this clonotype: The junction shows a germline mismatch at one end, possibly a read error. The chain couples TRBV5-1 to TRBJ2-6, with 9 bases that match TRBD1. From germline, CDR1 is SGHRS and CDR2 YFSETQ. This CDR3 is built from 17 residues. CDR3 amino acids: CASSSHSQGAGANILTF. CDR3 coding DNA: TGCGCCAGCAGCTCCCATTCACAGGGGGCTGGGGCCAACATCCTGACTTTC.